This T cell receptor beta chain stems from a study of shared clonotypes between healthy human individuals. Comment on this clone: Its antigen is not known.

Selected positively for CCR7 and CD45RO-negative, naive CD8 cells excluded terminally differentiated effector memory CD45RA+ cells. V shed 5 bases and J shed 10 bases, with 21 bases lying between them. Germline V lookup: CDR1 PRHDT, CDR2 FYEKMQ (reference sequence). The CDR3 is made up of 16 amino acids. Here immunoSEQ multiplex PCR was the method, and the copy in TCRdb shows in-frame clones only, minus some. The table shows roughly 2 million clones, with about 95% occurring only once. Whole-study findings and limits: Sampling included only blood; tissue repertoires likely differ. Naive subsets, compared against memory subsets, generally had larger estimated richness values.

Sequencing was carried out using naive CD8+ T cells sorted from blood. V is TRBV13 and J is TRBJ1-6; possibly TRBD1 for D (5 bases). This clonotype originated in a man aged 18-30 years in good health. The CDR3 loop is CASSPLRGAEGSPLHF. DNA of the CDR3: TGTGCCAGCAGCCCCTTACGTGGGGCAGAGGGATCACCCCTCCACTTT.